This T cell receptor (beta chain) appears in the sequencing data of a study of CD8 T cells in Susac syndrome. RNA was extracted with the RNeasy kit, and a quantity of about 0.45 to 1 ug was reverse transcribed using random hexamers. TCRdb used MiXCR to reprocess the immunoSEQ multiplex PCR reads, holding one entry per CDR3 protein. The table has 150,000 to 200,000 distinct CDR3 sequences, approximately 93% seen once. This CDR3 has 15 amino acids. V dropped 4 bases and J dropped 7 bases, with 17 bases sitting between them. Per germline, CDR1 LGHNA and CDR2 YNFKEQ. The sequence derives from a human donor in good health. The V call is TRBV4-2, the J call TRBJ2-4; D gene uncertain. Sequencing input: CD4+ T cells from PBMCs. CDR3 DNA sequence: TGTGCCAGCAGCCCGTCGCTAAGAGATAGGAACATTCAGTACTTC. It is translated as CASSPSLRDRNIQYF.